One sample yielded the 29 T cell receptor beta chains listed below, sequenced in a study of cytomegalovirus exposure and HLA in healthy donors. Primers included in the PCR were 60 Vbeta and 13 Jbeta primers. TCRdb's table, derived via immunoSEQ multiplex PCR, lists solely in-frame clones and lacks some. The sample includes about 140,000 clones, 79% seen only once; the top ten take 6.5%. The sequencing input was PBMCs. These receptors all stem from a man between 35 and 55 years old in good health and CMV-seropositive.

CDR3 nucleotides: TGTGCCAGCAGTTTATACAAGATTAACACTGAAGCTTTCTTT. This codes for CASSLYKINTEAFF. The gene calls are TRBV28 and TRBJ1-1; D not resolved. The CDR3 consists of 14 residues. The V gene lost 1 base and the J gene lost 2 bases, with 8 bases spanning the gap. CDR1 is MDHEN, CDR2 SYDVKM, per germline.

The V gene is TRBV7-8, the J gene TRBJ2-7; D is uncertain. The CDR3 is 12 amino acids. Trimming left V 5 bases short and J 4 bases short, with 9 bases between. Per germline, CDR1 SGHVS and CDR2 FQNEAQ. This CDR3 is CASSLFGYEQYF. In DNA form, the CDR3 reads TGTGCCAGCAGCCTCTTCGGGTACGAGCAGTACTTC.

This chain links TRBV14 with TRBJ2-7; TRBD2 agrees at 7 bases. From germline, CDR1 is SGHDN and CDR2 FVKESK. The CDR3 covers 14 residues. Trimming removed 1 base from V and 0 bases from J; junction bases left unmatched: 0. CDR3 residues: CASSQAGGSYEQYF. CDR3 coding DNA: TGTGCCAGCAGCCAAGCGGGGGGCTCCTACGAGCAGTACTTC.

A few counts support this clone. The chain combines TRBV2 with TRBJ1-1, with 8 positions matching TRBD1. The CDR3 consists of 14 residues. Trimming at V came to 5 bases and at J to 3 bases, leaving 5 bases not matched to a gene. Germline CDR1 SNHLY, CDR2 FYNNEI. In nucleotides, the CDR3 is TGTGCCAGCAGTACAGGGGGAAGGGACACTGAAGCTTTCTTT. Amino acid sequence: CASSTGGRDTEAFF.

The chain links TRBV7-6 to TRBJ1-6, with TRBD1 matching over 9 bases. V lost 5 bases and J lost 8; bases outside the gene matches: 10. Germline-derived CDR1 and CDR2 are SGHVS and FNYEAQ. The length of the CDR3 is 16 residues. The CDR3 sequence: CASSPKNRQGDSPLHF. CDR3 DNA sequence: TGTGCCAGCAGCCCGAAAAATCGACAGGGGGATTCACCCCTCCACTTT.

The chain is built from TRBV2 and TRBJ2-7, with TRBD2 matching over 9 bases. Germline values: CDR1 SNHLY, CDR2 FYNNEI. Trimming cost V 0 bases and J 0 bases; bases outside gene matches: 0. This CDR3 comprises 15 residues. The CDR3 spells CASSEARGGSYEQYF. CDR3 in DNA: TGTGCCAGCAGTGAAGCGCGGGGGGGCTCCTACGAGCAGTACTTC.

V gene TRBV6-5 combines with J gene TRBJ2-3, with TRBD2 matching over 7 bases. V dropped 2 bases and J dropped 2; count of bases not matched to a gene: 7. Germline V gene sequence: CDR1 MNHEY, CDR2 SVGAGI. The CDR3 is 16 amino acids. Here the CDR3 DNA reads TGTGCCAGCAGTTACACCGAGACTAGCTCCACAGATACGCAGTATTTT. Its translation is CASSYTETSSTDTQYF.

V and J are TRBV29-1 and TRBJ2-5; 12 bases match TRBD2. The V gene end was trimmed by 4 bases and the J gene end by 9 bases; junction bases not matched to a gene: 9. This CDR3 has 14 amino acids. The germline gives CDR1 SQVTM, CDR2 ANQGSEA. Written as DNA, the CDR3 is TGCAGCGTTGGACTAGCGGGGGTCGGCGAGGCCCAGTACTTC. Translated, it gives CSVGLAGVGEAQYF.

This chain joins TRBV6-6 and TRBJ2-7; no firm D call. The CDR3 runs 12 residues. Germline V gene lookup returns CDR1 MNHNY and CDR2 SVGAGI (reference sequence). Trimming shortened V by 4 bases and J by 3 bases, and 7 bases separated the two germline ends. The CDR3 nucleotides are TGTGCCAGCAGTTCGGTTATCTACGAGCAGTACTTC. Translated: CASSSVIYEQYF.

The chain joins TRBV9 to TRBJ2-1, with 10 bases matching TRBD2. The V and J ends lost 3 bases and 5 bases, in that order; junction bases with no gene match: 2. Per the germline V gene, CDR1 is SGDLS and CDR2 is YYNGEE. This CDR3 is 14 amino acids long. Written as DNA, the CDR3 is TGTGCCAGCAGCGCCACTAGCGGGAACAATGAGCAGTTCTTC. This sequence encodes CASSATSGNNEQFF.

This clone was seen only a few times. Additional DNA sequences in this sample encode the identical CDR3. J is TRBJ1-2 and V is TRBV5-4; 9 nucleotides match TRBD1. CDR1 and CDR2 from the germline V gene are SGHNT and YYREEE (reference sequence). This CDR3 is built from 15 residues. Unmatched junction bases numbered 9, after V lost 4 bases and J lost 5 bases. The CDR3 DNA reads TGTGCCAGCAGCAGCAGGACAGGGGTTTTTTATGGCTACACCTTC. This encodes CASSSRTGVFYGYTF.

The genes are TRBV5-1 and TRBJ2-4; perhaps TRBD1 as D (6 bases). Trimming took 5 bases from V and 8 from J, leaving 20 bases between them. CDR1 is SGHRS, CDR2 YFSETQ, per germline. The CDR3 is made up of 15 amino acids. The CDR3 loop is CASSQSTGWSDIQYF. CDR3 bases: TGCGCCAGCAGTCAATCCACAGGGTGGTCTGACATTCAGTACTTC.

The gene calls are TRBV6-5 and TRBJ2-7, with 7 bases matching TRBD1. V gave up 4 bases and J gave up 2 bases; unmatched junction bases: 5. The CDR3 totals 14 residues. The germline gives CDR1 MNHEY, CDR2 SVGAGI. The CDR3: CASSLLTGAYEQYF. The CDR3, as DNA: TGTGCCAGCAGTTTACTCACAGGGGCCTACGAGCAGTACTTC.

This chain uses TRBV9 with TRBJ2-1, with 14 bases identical to TRBD2. Trimming cost V 4 bases and J 9 bases; bases outside gene matches: 9. The germline gives CDR1 SGDLS, CDR2 YYNGEE. CDR3 length equals 16 residues. CDR3 region: CASSKPGLAGAVEQFF. The CDR3 region has the DNA TGTGCCAGCAGCAAACCGGGACTAGCGGGAGCAGTTGAGCAGTTCTTC.

In its sample, this clone was seen once. The chain combines TRBV19 with TRBJ2-1; 8 bases are a match to TRBD2. The CDR3 runs 15 residues. J was trimmed by 8 bases and V by 5 bases; bases with no gene match: 11. The germline V gene encodes CDR1 LNHDA and CDR2 SQIVND (reference sequence). The CDR3 here is CASSGGTRIFDEQFF. In DNA form, the CDR3 reads TGTGCCAGTAGTGGAGGGACTAGGATCTTCGATGAGCAGTTCTTC.

This clone was picked up one time. The V call is TRBV19, the J call TRBJ1-1, with TRBD1 identical over 12 bases. The CDR3 loop spans 16 amino acids. V lost 7 bases to trimming and J lost 3 bases; unmatched junction nucleotides: 9. Germline CDR1 reads LNHDA; CDR2 reads SQIVND (reference sequence). For the CDR3, the DNA is TGTGCCAGTATAACCGGGACAGGGGGCGCGTACACTGAAGCTTTCTTT. Residues: CASITGTGGAYTEAFF.

The chain couples TRBV6-1 to TRBJ2-1, with a possible D match to TRBD2 (6 bases). V was cut by 4 bases and J by 6 bases, with 16 bases left in between. Germline CDR1 is MNHNS and CDR2 is SASEGT. The CDR3 covers 15 residues. The chain's CDR3 is CASSGHGSNRNEQFF. In DNA form, the CDR3 reads TGTGCCAGCAGTGGTCACGGGAGTAACCGCAATGAGCAGTTCTTC.

Remarks on this clone: Other DNA sequences in this sample translate to the same CDR3. The chain uses TRBV9 and TRBJ2-2, with 11 bases aligning to TRBD2. V lost 2 bases to trimming and J lost 1 base; unmatched junction nucleotides: 1. The CDR3 sequence is 16 residues long. In germline, CDR1 is SGDLS, CDR2 YYNGEE. CDR3 amino acids: CASSVGTSGNTGELFF. The CDR3 DNA sequence: TGTGCCAGCAGCGTGGGGACTAGCGGGAACACCGGGGAGCTGTTTTTT.

This clone appeared a few times. The genes are TRBV2 and TRBJ2-3; TRBD2 agrees at 7 bases. The CDR3 has 15 amino acids. In germline, CDR1 is SNHLY, CDR2 FYNNEI. J lost 6 bases, V lost 5 bases, and 11 bases had no gene match. The CDR3 is CASSRQREPRDTQYF. The CDR3 coding sequence is TGTGCCAGCAGTAGACAGCGGGAACCGCGGGATACGCAGTATTTT.

In this sample, this clone turned up a few times. This chain links TRBV5-1 with TRBJ2-7; 8 bases fit TRBD1. V trimming: 0 bases; J trimming: 1 base; junction bases outside the gene matches: 3. CDR1 SGHRS and CDR2 YFSETQ come from the germline V gene. This CDR3 has 15 amino acids. The CDR3 reads CASSLEQGGSYEQYF. For the CDR3, the DNA is TGCGCCAGCAGCTTGGAACAGGGGGGTTCCTACGAGCAGTACTTC.

The gene calls are TRBV5-1 and TRBJ2-1, with unresolved D. Germline CDR1 and CDR2: SGHRS and YFSETQ. V was trimmed by 1 base and J by 0 bases, leaving 8 bases between them. The CDR3 consists of 15 residues. The chain's CDR3 is CASSLRSGSYNEQFF. CDR3 in DNA: TGCGCCAGCAGCTTGAGGTCAGGCTCCTACAATGAGCAGTTCTTC.

The chain uses TRBV6-1 and TRBJ2-7, with 12 bases aligning to TRBD1. CDR3 length: 14 residues. In germline, CDR1 is MNHNS, CDR2 SASEGT. V shed 7 bases and J 4 bases; nucleotides not matched to a gene: 5. CDR3 sequence (DNA): TGTGCCAGCACGAGGGGACAGGGGGCGTACGAGCAGTACTTC. Protein: CASTRGQGAYEQYF.

V usage is TRBV18 and J usage is TRBJ2-7, with 10 positions matching TRBD2. V lost 4 bases and J lost 6; bases outside the gene matches: 6. The germline V gene encodes CDR1 KGHSH and CDR2 LQKENI. CDR3 length: 14 residues. The CDR3 bases are TGTGCCAGCTCACTGGGACTAGCGCCAAGCGAGCAGTACTTC. It translates to CASSLGLAPSEQYF.

The sample holds a few counts of this clone. The same CDR3 arises from other DNA sequences in this sample as well. V and J are TRBV18 and TRBJ2-5; a possible D gene is TRBD2 (5 bases). CDR3 length: 12 residues. The germline CDR1 and CDR2 sequences are KGHSH and LQKENI. Between the trimmed V and J ends, which lost 6 bases and 2 bases, there was a span of 7 bases. The CDR3 DNA reads TGTGCCAGCTCGGACTGGCAAGAGACCCAGTACTTC. Amino acids: CASSDWQETQYF.

The chain has TRBV5-8 and TRBJ2-1; 12 bases match TRBD2. From germline, CDR1 is SGHTS and CDR2 YDEGEE. The CDR3 extends over 13 amino acids. The V segment lost 4 bases and the J segment 7 bases; nucleotides outside the gene matches: 0. DNA of the CDR3: TGTGCCAGCAGCACTAGCGGGAGGAATGAGCAGTTCTTC. It translates to CASSTSGRNEQFF.

The chain carries TRBV7-9 and TRBJ2-7; a weak D match, TRBD1 (6 bases). CDR3 length equals 14 residues. Trimming took 3 bases from V and 3 from J, leaving 12 bases between them. The germline gives CDR1 SEHNR, CDR2 FQNEAQ (reference sequence). CDR3 sequence reads: CASSLGGQNYEQYF. For the CDR3, the DNA is TGTGCCAGCAGCTTGGGCGGACAGAACTACGAGCAGTACTTC.

The rearrangement links TRBV7-3 to TRBJ2-7; perhaps TRBD1 as D (5 bases). V shed 0 bases and J shed 3 bases, with 15 bases lying between them. Germline lookup yields CDR1 SGHTA and CDR2 FQGTGA. This CDR3 is built from 16 residues. In nucleotides, the CDR3 is TGTGCCAGCAGCTTAACGTTGCCTGGGGCTTACTACGAGCAGTACTTC. Its protein product is CASSLTLPGAYYEQYF.

V gene TRBV7-9 combines with J gene TRBJ1-2; no firm D call. CDR3 length: 13 residues. Per the germline V gene, CDR1 is SEHNR and CDR2 is FQNEAQ (reference sequence). V was pared by 1 base and J by 3 bases, with 6 bases between. The CDR3 loop is CASSLGRDYGYTF. Written as DNA, the CDR3 is TGTGCCAGCAGCTTAGGACGGGACTATGGCTACACCTTC.

The CDR3 region is CASSTGLGLGETQYF. CDR3 sequence (DNA): TGTGCCAGCAGCACTGGACTAGGCTTAGGGGAGACCCAGTACTTC. The chain carries TRBV5-4 and TRBJ2-5, with TRBD2 identical over 7 bases. The germline V gene has CDR1 SGHNT and CDR2 YYREEE (reference sequence). J gave up 5 bases and V 4 bases, and 11 bases lay outside the gene matches. This CDR3 has 15 amino acids. The full variable domain, rest sourced from reference TRBV5-4 and TRBJ2-5, is ETGVTQSPTHLIKTRGQQVTLRCSSQSGHNTVSWYQQALGQGPQFIFQYYREEENGRGNFPPRFSGLQFPNYSSELNVNALELDDSALYLCASSTGLGLGETQYFGPGTRLLVL.